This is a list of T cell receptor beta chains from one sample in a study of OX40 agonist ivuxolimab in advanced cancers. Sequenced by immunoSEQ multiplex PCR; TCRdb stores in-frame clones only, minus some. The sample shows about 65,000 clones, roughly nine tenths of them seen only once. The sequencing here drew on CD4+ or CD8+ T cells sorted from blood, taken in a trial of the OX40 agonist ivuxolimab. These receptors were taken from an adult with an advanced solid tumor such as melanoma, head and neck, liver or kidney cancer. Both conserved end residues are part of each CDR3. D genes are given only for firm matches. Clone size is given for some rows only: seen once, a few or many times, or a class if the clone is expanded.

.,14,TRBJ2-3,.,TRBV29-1,TGCAGCGCCCCAGAAGGGGGTAGCACAGATACGCAGTATTTT,CSAPEGGSTDTQYF
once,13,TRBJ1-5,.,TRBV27,TGTGCCAGTAGTTCCTCCCGAGATCAGCCCCAGCATTTT,CASSSSRDQPQHF
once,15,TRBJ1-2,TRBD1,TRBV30,TGTGCCTGGACGTTCGTAGGCCAGGGGGCAGAGAGCTACACCTTC,CAWTFVGQGAESYTF
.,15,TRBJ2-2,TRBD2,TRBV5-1,TGCGCCAGCAGCTTGGCTAGCGGGGGGCCCGGGGAGCTGTTTTTT,CASSLASGGPGELFF
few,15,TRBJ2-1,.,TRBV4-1,TGCGCCAGCAGCCAAGAGATCAGCTCCTACAATGAGCAGTTCTTC,CASSQEISSYNEQFF
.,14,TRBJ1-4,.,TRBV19,TGTGCCAGTAGTATACGAGTCTTTAATGAAAAACTGTTTTTT,CASSIRVFNEKLFF
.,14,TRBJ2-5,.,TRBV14,TGTGCCAGCAGCCCGGGACGGGTTCAAGAGACCCAGTACTTC,CASSPGRVQETQYF
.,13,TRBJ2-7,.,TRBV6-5,TGTGCCAGCAGTTACGTGGGGGCCCGGGAGCAGTACTTC,CASSYVGAREQYF
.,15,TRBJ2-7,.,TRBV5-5,TGTGCCAGCAGCTTGGCCGTAGGGCAGCCCGGCGGGCAGTACTTC,CASSLAVGQPGGQYF
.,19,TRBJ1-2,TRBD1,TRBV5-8,TGTGCCAGCAGCTTGGGGTCGTCCCGGGACAGGGGGCGCAACTATGGCTACACCTTC,CASSLGSSRDRGRNYGYTF
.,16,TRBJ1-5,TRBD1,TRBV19,TGTGCCAGTAGAGCGGGACAGGGGGTTGGCAATCAGCCCCAGCATTTT,CASRAGQGVGNQPQHF
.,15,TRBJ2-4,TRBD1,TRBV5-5,TGTGCCAGCAGCTTAGCGGGGACAGGGTGGAACATTCAGTACTTC,CASSLAGTGWNIQYF
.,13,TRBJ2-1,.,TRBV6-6,TGTGCCAGCACCGCCGACGCACGCAATGAGCAGTTCTTC,CASTADARNEQFF
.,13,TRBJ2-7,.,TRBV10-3,TGTGCCATCAGAACCGGGACAACCTACGAGCAGTACTTC,CAIRTGTTYEQYF
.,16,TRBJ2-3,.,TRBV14,TGTGCCAGCAGCCATACCCCCTTCGGGGGGCGAGATACGCAGTATTTT,CASSHTPFGGRDTQYF
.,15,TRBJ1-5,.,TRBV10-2,TGCGCCAGCAGTAGCACGGGGGATAGCAATCAGCCCCAGCATTTT,CASSSTGDSNQPQHF
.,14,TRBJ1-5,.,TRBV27,TGTGCCAGCAGTTGGAGCTCAGCCCACCAGCCCCAGCATTTT,CASSWSSAHQPQHF